The entry below describes one T cell receptor (beta chain). As yet, its antigen is unknown. Germline values: CDR1 SNHLY, CDR2 FYNNEI. V gave up 7 bases and J gave up 2 bases, with 12 bases separating them. The CDR3 totals 13 residues. Use of 60 Vbeta and 13 Jbeta primers characterized the PCR. Method: immunoSEQ multiplex PCR; TCRdb's copy keeps in-frame clones and lacks some. This sample has around 130,000 clones; 70% to 85% occur once, and the top ten carry under 3.5%. The source of the sample is a study of cytomegalovirus exposure and HLA in healthy donors. Whole-study results and caveats: A list of more than 150 TCR beta chains associated with cytomegalovirus was given. Later analysis identified about 15,000 TCR beta sequences associated with HLA alleles, using a false discovery rate threshold of 0.05. TCR beta sequences reportedly predicted the HLA-A and HLA-B alleles of most subjects accurately. Despite most TCR sequences being rare, some public TCRs occurred in many donors.

The sequence derives from a man between 50 and 59 years old in good health and CMV-seronegative. The sequenced sample was PBMCs. This chain uses TRBV2 with TRBJ2-7; D is possibly TRBD1 (6 bases). The CDR3 sequence is CASIGDTAYEQYF. CDR3 coding DNA: TGTGCCAGCATCGGGGACACAGCCTACGAGCAGTACTTC.